This T cell receptor (beta chain) was sequenced during a study of neoadjuvant anti-PD-1 for oral cavity cancer. Study-wide context: Non-progressing patients received a fourth nivolumab dose near day 43, then surgery on days 50-56.

The junction had 6 bases not matched to a gene; V was cut back by 7 bases and J by 2 bases. Germline CDR1 SGHVS, CDR2 FQNEAQ. The CDR3 consists of 14 residues. The repertoire was sequenced with immunoSEQ multiplex PCR; TCRdb's copy has only in-frame clones and lacks some. Of roughly 14,000 clones listed, less than 75% are singletons. Time point in this sample: after neoadjuvant nivolumab, at surgical resection. Study-wide results and limits: Non-responders to neoadjuvant nivolumab had significantly more clonal PBMC T cells than responders.

Concerning this clone: Its matching antigen is unknown.

The chain has TRBV7-8 and TRBJ2-5; 8 bases are a match to TRBD1. The material sequenced was PBMCs, taken after nivolumab (anti-PD-1) treatment. This clonotype was sampled from a person between 40 and 79 years old with oral cavity squamous cell carcinoma. Here the CDR3 reads CASIRTGTQETQYF. The CDR3 nucleotides read TGTGCCAGCATTCGGACAGGGACGCAAGAGACCCAGTACTTC.